The 25 T cell receptor beta chains below were found in one sample sequenced in a study of shared clonotypes between healthy human individuals. Libraries were prepared by immunoSEQ multiplex PCR; TCRdb keeps only in-frame clonotypes and omits some of them. The sample lists about 550,000 clones; about 95% were seen once. CD8 cells regarded as naive lacked CD45RO, were positively chosen for CCR7, and omitted terminally differentiated effector memory CD45RA+ cells. Specimen: naive CD8+ T cells sorted from blood. These receptors were collected from a woman in her twenties or thirties in good health.

This rearrangement joins TRBV28 to TRBJ2-3; 8 bases are shared with TRBD2. From germline, CDR1 is MDHEN and CDR2 SYDVKM. The CDR3 is 18 amino acids. Trimming took 5 bases from V and 1 from J; bases not matched to a gene: 14. CDR3 DNA sequence: TGTGCCAGCAGTCCCCCAGCGGGAGCGGAGATAGGCACAGATACGCAGTATTTT. It specifies CASSPPAGAEIGTDTQYF.

The J gene is TRBJ2-5, the V gene TRBV7-6; 12 bases line up with TRBD2. This CDR3 is built from 16 residues. From germline, CDR1 is SGHVS and CDR2 FNYEAQ. V lost 5 bases to trimming and J lost 5 bases; unmatched junction nucleotides: 9. DNA for the CDR3: TGTGCCAGCAGCCCCCTGACTAGCGGGAGTAGGGAGACCCAGTACTTC. It codes for CASSPLTSGSRETQYF. The complete variable domain, with remaining parts taken from reference TRBV7-6 and TRBJ2-5, reads GAGVSQSPRYKVTKRGQDVALRCDPISGHVSLYWYRQALGQGPEFLTYFNYEAQQDKSGLPNDRFSAERPEGSISTLTIQRTEQRDSAMYRCASSPLTSGSRETQYFGPGTRLLVL.

Here the CDR3 DNA reads TGTGCCAGCACTGCCCACGGAGGGGCAAGCGTCTATGGCTACACCTTC. Protein sequence: CASTAHGGASVYGYTF. V usage is TRBV6-6 and J usage is TRBJ1-2; possibly TRBD1 for D (5 bases). The V gene lost 7 bases and the J gene lost 4 bases, with 22 bases spanning the gap. CDR1 is MNHNY and CDR2 is SVGAGI in the germline V gene (reference sequence). The CDR3 has 16 residues.

The chain joins TRBV28 to TRBJ1-1; D not resolved. Trimming took 3 bases from V and 1 from J, leaving 21 bases between them. The CDR3 sequence is 18 residues long. Germline V gene lookup returns CDR1 MDHEN and CDR2 SYDVKM. This CDR3 reads CASSFILRPGGPNTEAFF. CDR3 coding DNA: TGTGCCAGCAGTTTTATATTACGCCCTGGCGGTCCGAACACTGAAGCTTTCTTT.

The chain recombines TRBV5-5 with TRBJ2-2; D is ambiguous. Germline assignment: CDR1 SGHKS and CDR2 YYEKEE (reference sequence). V was clipped by 0 bases and J by 0 bases, with 3 bases between them. CDR3 size: 14 residues. CDR3 region: CASSLVPNTGELFF. The CDR3 DNA follows: TGTGCCAGCAGCTTGGTCCCGAACACCGGGGAGCTGTTTTTT.

The sample holds one count of this clone. The chain recombines TRBV27 with TRBJ2-1; D ambiguous. The CDR3 runs to 15 residues. Germline V lookup: CDR1 MNHEY, CDR2 SMNVEV (reference sequence). Trimming took off 2 bases at V and 4 bases at J, with 12 bases between the two ends. Written as DNA, the CDR3 is TGTGCCAGCAGTTTACTGGGATCGTCATACAATGAGCAGTTCTTC. Encoded protein: CASSLLGSSYNEQFF.

The J gene is TRBJ1-2, the V gene TRBV6-6, with D unclear. Germline CDR1 MNHNY, CDR2 SVGAGI (reference sequence). The CDR3 sequence is 12 residues long. Trimming shortened V by 7 bases and J by 8 bases, and 14 bases separated the two germline ends. The CDR3 nucleotides are TGTGCCAGCAAAGGCGGGCTGGTGGGCTACACCTTC. This encodes CASKGGLVGYTF.

V gene TRBV6-5 combines with J gene TRBJ1-2; no definite D call. Germline loops: CDR1 MNHEY, CDR2 SVGAGI. The CDR3 covers 16 residues. V lost 0 bases and J 5 bases, leaving 16 bases between the germline ends. The CDR3 loop reads CASSYSMAKLTYGYTF. The CDR3 DNA is TGTGCCAGCAGTTACTCGATGGCCAAGCTTACTTATGGCTACACCTTC.

The J gene is TRBJ2-7, the V gene TRBV27; 7 bases map to TRBD2. This CDR3 is 14 amino acids long. Unmatched junction bases numbered 4, after V lost 5 bases and J lost 0 bases. The germline CDR1 and CDR2 sequences are MNHEY and SMNVEV (reference sequence). The CDR3 reads CASSNRDYSYEQYF. As DNA, the CDR3 is TGTGCCAGCAGTAACCGGGACTACTCCTACGAGCAGTACTTC.

This clone was recorded once. The chain uses TRBV27 and TRBJ2-7; TRBD2 is a possible D gene (5 bases). CDR1 and CDR2 from the germline V gene are MNHEY and SMNVEV (reference sequence). The V gene lost 6 bases and the J gene lost 2 bases, with 23 bases spanning the gap. CDR3 length: 17 amino acids. CDR3 nucleotide sequence: TGTGCCAGCAGACCCTTTGCCGGCGACGGGAAGACCTACGAGCAGTACTTC. Encoded protein: CASRPFAGDGKTYEQYF.

V is TRBV29-1 and J is TRBJ2-1, with 9 bases lining up with TRBD2. The germline V gene has CDR1 SQVTM and CDR2 ANQGSEA. CDR3 length equals 14 residues. V gave up 7 bases and J gave up 5 bases; unmatched junction bases: 9. The CDR3 loop is CSARRLAEDNEQFF. CDR3 DNA sequence: TGCAGCGCCAGAAGACTAGCGGAGGACAATGAGCAGTTCTTC.

The genes are TRBV5-6 and TRBJ2-7; tentative D call: TRBD1 (5 bases). Germline assignment: CDR1 SGHDT and CDR2 YYEEEE. CDR3 length: 17 residues. V lost 0 bases and J lost 4, with 20 bases in between. CDR3 coding DNA: TGTGCCAGCAGCTTGGGTGGTCAGGGTGAAGGCTATTACGAGCAGTACTTC. This sequence encodes CASSLGGQGEGYYEQYF.

The chain couples TRBV28 to TRBJ2-5; D may be TRBD2 (6 bases). The CDR3 has 14 residues. Trimming removed 5 bases at V and 5 bases at J, with 15 bases between. Germline V gene data show CDR1 as MDHEN and CDR2 as SYDVKM. CDR3 DNA sequence: TGTGCCAGCAGTACCCCCACTAGCTATGAGACCCAGTACTTC. Protein product: CASSTPTSYETQYF.

The chain couples TRBV13 to TRBJ2-7, with a possible D match to TRBD2 (5 bases). V lost 2 bases and J lost 2, with 19 bases in between. CDR1 and CDR2 (germline): PRHDT, FYEKMQ (reference sequence). The CDR3 spans 17 residues. In DNA form, the CDR3 reads TGTGCCAGCAGCTTATTTAGTGTTCGGGAAGGAGCCTACGAGCAGTACTTC. The encoded protein is CASSLFSVREGAYEQYF. Full variable domain (missing parts from reference TRBV13 and TRBJ2-7): AAGVIQSPRHLIKEKRETATLKCYPIPRHDTVYWYQQGPGQDPQFLISFYEKMQSDKGSIPDRFSAQQFSDYHSELNMSSLELGDSALYFCASSLFSVREGAYEQYFGPGTRLTVT.

V usage is TRBV5-4 and J usage is TRBJ2-2, with 8 nucleotides matching TRBD2. CDR3 length: 14 residues. Unmatched junction bases numbered 5, after V lost 6 bases and J lost 4 bases. CDR1 is SGHNT, CDR2 YYREEE, per germline (reference sequence). CDR3 bases: TGTGCCAGCAAGCATGCGGGAGGCACCGGGGAGCTGTTTTTT. Translated: CASKHAGGTGELFF.

The CDR3 bases are TGTGCCAGCACAGGGAGCACCGGGGAGCTGTTTTTT. This sequence encodes CASTGSTGELFF. This chain uses TRBV6-1 with TRBJ2-2; either TRBD1 or TRBD2 may fit D (5 bases each). The ends were cut back, 7 bases at V and 4 bases at J, with 7 bases in the middle. The CDR3 length is 12 residues. The germline V gene has CDR1 MNHNS and CDR2 SASEGT.

The V call is TRBV9, the J call TRBJ2-2; 7 bases agree with TRBD1. CDR3 length: 18 residues. V shed 4 bases, J shed 8 bases, and the junction held 20 bases outside the gene matches. Germline lookup yields CDR1 SGDLS and CDR2 YYNGEE. Here the CDR3 DNA reads TGTGCCAGCAGCCCGACCCCAGGGGGTTTGAACACCGGGGGGGAGCTGTTTTTT. This codes for CASSPTPGGLNTGGELFF.

Only one count was recorded for this clone. The chain carries TRBV5-1 and TRBJ2-7; D is ambiguous. Germline loops: CDR1 SGHRS, CDR2 YFSETQ. CDR3 length equals 15 residues. The ends were cut back, 0 bases at V and 6 bases at J, with 16 bases in the middle. The CDR3 DNA follows: TGCGCCAGCAGCTTGGAGGCCGTATATCCTATCGAGCAGTACTTC. It specifies CASSLEAVYPIEQYF.

The chain couples TRBV9 to TRBJ2-7, with D hard to call. Germline CDR1 SGDLS, CDR2 YYNGEE. V was clipped by 0 bases and J by 2 bases, with 6 bases between them. The CDR3 spans 13 residues. Here the CDR3 reads CASSVADTYEQYF. Here the CDR3 DNA reads TGTGCCAGCAGCGTAGCTGATACCTACGAGCAGTACTTC.

V usage is TRBV14 and J usage is TRBJ2-7; maybe TRBD1 (5 bases). The germline CDR1 and CDR2 sequences are SGHDN and FVKESK. The V and J ends lost 6 bases and 4 bases respectively, with 25 bases between them. This CDR3 is 17 amino acids long. The DNA of the CDR3 is TGTGCCAGCAGAACGAGATTATTAGGACACCTGGGGTACGAGCAGTACTTC. This codes for CASRTRLLGHLGYEQYF.

The gene calls are TRBV7-2 and TRBJ2-7; tentative D call: TRBD1 (6 bases). From germline, CDR1 is SGHTA and CDR2 FQGNSA. The germline V and J ends were trimmed by 0 bases and 3 bases, with 9 bases remaining between them. The CDR3 runs to 14 residues. CDR3 bases: TGTGCCAGCAGCTTAGCACAGGGAAACTACGAGCAGTACTTC. Residues: CASSLAQGNYEQYF.

The chain links TRBV11-1 to TRBJ2-7; D unresolved. The V and J ends lost 8 bases and 4 bases respectively, with 21 bases between them. The CDR3 consists of 15 residues. Germline V gene sequence: CDR1 SGHAT, CDR2 FQDESV (reference sequence). The CDR3, as DNA: TGTGCCAGCGGTCCGCCAACGGCCCCGCTTTACGAGCAGTACTTC. Protein product: CASGPPTAPLYEQYF.

The chain joins TRBV6-5 to TRBJ2-3; no reliable D call. CDR3 size: 12 residues. The V and J ends lost 3 bases and 6 bases respectively, with 7 bases between them. Per germline, CDR1 MNHEY and CDR2 SVGAGI. This chain's CDR3 is CASSYDLDTQYF. In nucleotides, the CDR3 is TGTGCCAGCAGTTATGATTTGGATACGCAGTATTTT.

The J gene is TRBJ1-4, the V gene TRBV7-2; D not resolved. This CDR3 region has 13 residues. Germline V gives CDR1 SGHTA, CDR2 FQGNSA. Between the trimmed V and J ends, which lost 2 bases and 8 bases, there was a span of 9 bases. CDR3 protein: CASSLNVREKLFF. Written as DNA, the CDR3 is TGTGCCAGCAGCTTAAACGTTCGAGAAAAACTGTTTTTT.

This clone occurred a few times. The chain links TRBV19 to TRBJ2-2, with D perhaps assigned TRBD1 or TRBD2 (5 bases each). Deletions cut 3 bases from V and 7 bases from J, with 12 bases between. The CDR3 sequence is 14 residues long. Germline assignment: CDR1 LNHDA and CDR2 SQIVND (reference sequence). CDR3 sequence (DNA): TGTGCCAGTAGTATTTTGAGGGGAAACGGGGAGCTGTTTTTT. Protein sequence: CASSILRGNGELFF.